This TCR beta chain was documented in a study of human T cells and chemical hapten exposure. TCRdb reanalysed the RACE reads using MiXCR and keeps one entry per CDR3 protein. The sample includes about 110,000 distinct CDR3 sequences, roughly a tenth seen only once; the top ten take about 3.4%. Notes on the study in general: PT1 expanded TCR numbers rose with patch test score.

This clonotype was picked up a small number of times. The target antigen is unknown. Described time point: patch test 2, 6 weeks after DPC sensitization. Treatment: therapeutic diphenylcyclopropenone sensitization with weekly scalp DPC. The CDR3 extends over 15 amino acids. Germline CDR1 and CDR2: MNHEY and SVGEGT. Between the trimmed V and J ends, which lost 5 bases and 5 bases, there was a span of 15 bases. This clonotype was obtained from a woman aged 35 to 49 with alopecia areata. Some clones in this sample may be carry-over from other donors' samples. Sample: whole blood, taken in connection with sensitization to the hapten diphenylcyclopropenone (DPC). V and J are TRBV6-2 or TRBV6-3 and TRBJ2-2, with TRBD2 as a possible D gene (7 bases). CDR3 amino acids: CASSPTGRGTGELFF. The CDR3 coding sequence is TGTGCCAGCAGTCCCACAGGGAGGGGGACCGGGGAGCTGTTTTTT.